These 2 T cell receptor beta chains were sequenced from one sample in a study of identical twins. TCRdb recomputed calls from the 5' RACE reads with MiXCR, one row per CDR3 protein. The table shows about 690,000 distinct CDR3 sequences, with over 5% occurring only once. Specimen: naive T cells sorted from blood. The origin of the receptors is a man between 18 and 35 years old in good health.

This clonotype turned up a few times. This chain's CDR3 is CASRYRRDYEQYF. Here the CDR3 DNA reads TGCGCCAGCAGGTATAGACGGGACTACGAGCAGTACTTC. The V and J genes are TRBV5-1 and TRBJ2-7, with a weak D call TRBD2 (5 bases). Germline assignment: CDR1 SGHRS and CDR2 YFSETQ. V gave up 5 bases and J gave up 3 bases, with 12 bases separating them. The CDR3 contains 13 residues.

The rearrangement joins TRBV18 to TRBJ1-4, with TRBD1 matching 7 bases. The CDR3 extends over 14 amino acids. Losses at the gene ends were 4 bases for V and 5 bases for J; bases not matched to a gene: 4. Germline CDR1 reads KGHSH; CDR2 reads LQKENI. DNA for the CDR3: TGTGCCAGCTCACGAGGGACAGAAAATGAAAAACTGTTTTTT. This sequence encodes CASSRGTENEKLFF.